This TCR beta chain was found in a study of blood T cells in healthy people across ages. Every donor gave roughly 9.2 milliliters of peripheral blood. A word on this clonotype: Antigen unknown.

Using a J-beta primer mix together with a sample-barcoded 5' primer, a second PCR was run for about 7 to 12 cycles. Each cDNA was tagged by a template-switch adaptor containing 12 random nucleotides. TCRdb reprocessed the 5' RACE reads with MiXCR, giving one entry per CDR3 protein. This table has hundreds of thousands of distinct CDR3 sequences, under 65% appearing once. Findings and caveats of the study: Shifts in expanded clonotypes may have been confounded by donor CMV status, which was unknown.

The sequenced sample consisted of blood. This clonotype was sampled from a woman at least 80 years old in good health.

The CDR3 DNA follows: TGTGCCAGCAGCCTCGTTTCCGGGACTACTCAAGAGACCCAGTACTTC. It translates to CASSLVSGTTQETQYF. The chain recombines TRBV4-2 with TRBJ2-5, with TRBD2 matching 7 bases. J gave up 2 bases and V 4 bases, and 10 bases lay outside the gene matches. The CDR3 covers 16 residues. Per germline, CDR1 LGHNA and CDR2 YNFKEQ.